A selection of T cell receptor beta chains follows, all from one sample in a study of cytomegalovirus exposure and HLA in healthy donors. Clones were read by immunoSEQ multiplex PCR, and TCRdb kept only the in-frame ones, dropping some. The data show about 140,000 clones, and the top ten clones hold 0.85% to 1%. Sample: PBMCs. The receptors originated from a male donor in good health and CMV-seronegative. Each CDR3 is given with its conserved first and last residue. Fields, in order: J gene, V gene, D gene, CDR3 DNA, CDR3 protein. The D gene is left open where the match is weak.

>TRBJ1-5|TRBV5-1|TRBD1
TGCGCCAGCAGCTTGATGACAGGGGCTGAGCAGCCCCAGCATTTT
CASSLMTGAEQPQHF
>TRBJ1-5|TRBV5-4|.
TGTGCCAGCAGCCACACGACAGGCAATCAGCCCCAGCATTTT
CASSHTTGNQPQHF
>TRBJ2-7|TRBV6-5|TRBD1
TGTGCCAGCAGTTACGCCCCGGGACAGGGTTCCAACGAGCAGTACTTC
CASSYAPGQGSNEQYF
>TRBJ1-4|TRBV5-1|.
TGCGCCAGCAGCCCTAGTACAGGACCTAATGAAAAACTGTTTTTT
CASSPSTGPNEKLFF
>TRBJ1-5|TRBV6-1|.
TGTGCCAGCGGGGGCGGCAATCAGCCCCAGCATTTT
CASGGGNQPQHF
>TRBJ1-1|TRBV27|.
TGTGCCAGCAGTTTAGAACCTAGGACAGATGAAGCTTTCTTT
CASSLEPRTDEAFF
>TRBJ2-6|TRBV6-1|.
TGTGCCAGCAGTGAACAGGACTCTGGGGCCAACGTCCTGACTTTC
CASSEQDSGANVLTF
>TRBJ2-7|TRBV5-1|TRBD2
TGCGCCAGCAGCTTGAACCGGCGGGAGGGCCGATACGAGCAGTACTTC
CASSLNRREGRYEQYF
>TRBJ1-3|TRBV4-3|.
TGCGCCAGCAGCCAAGCCCGCCAGGGAGGGTATGGAAACACCATATATTTT
CASSQARQGGYGNTIYF
>TRBJ1-2|TRBV6-1|TRBD1
TGTGCCAGCAGTGAGAGACGACAGGGGGTGAACTATGGCTACACCTTC
CASSERRQGVNYGYTF
>TRBJ2-5|TRBV28|TRBD1
TGTGCCAGCAGACAGGGGGTGGGAGAGACCCAGTACTTC
CASRQGVGETQYF
>TRBJ2-1|TRBV27|TRBD2
TGTGCCAGCAGTCCAAAGGAGGGGACTAGCGGGGCCCAATACAATGAGCAGTTCTTC
CASSPKEGTSGAQYNEQFF
>TRBJ2-5|TRBV7-7|.
TGTGCTAGCAGTCAGTGGTCCCAAGAGACCCAGTACTTC
CASSQWSQETQYF
>TRBJ2-5|TRBV7-7|TRBD2
TGTGCTAGCAGTCCGGGGGGAGACAAATCAGAGACCCAGTACTTC
CASSPGGDKSETQYF
>TRBJ1-1|TRBV19|TRBD1
TGTGCCAGTAGTATGGGACAGGGGAGAGGCACTGAAGCTTTCTTT
CASSMGQGRGTEAFF
>TRBJ2-3|TRBV7-6|TRBD2
TGTGCCAGCAGTTCAACTAGCGGGGGGGCCACAGATACGCAGTATTTT
CASSSTSGGATDTQYF
>TRBJ2-7|TRBV7-8|TRBD2
TGTGCCAGCAGCTTAGAGCGGGGGACCCTCAACGAGCAGTACTTC
CASSLERGTLNEQYF
>TRBJ2-4|TRBV7-9|TRBD2
TGTGCCAGCAGCTTGTTCATCGGGACTAGCAAAAACATTCAGTACTTC
CASSLFIGTSKNIQYF
>TRBJ1-4|TRBV28|.
TGTGCCAGCAGTTTCCTACTTGGAGGGAATGAAAAACTGTTTTTT
CASSFLLGGNEKLFF
>TRBJ1-1|TRBV5-1|.
TGCGCCAGCAGCTTCAACCCCGGGGGGTCTGAAGCTTTCTTT
CASSFNPGGSEAFF
>TRBJ1-3|TRBV2|TRBD1
TGTGCCAGCGGGGACAGGGGCTCTGGAAACACCATATATTTT
CASGDRGSGNTIYF
>TRBJ2-5|TRBV30|.
TGTGCCTGGAGTCCGGGGTGGGCGGTGGAGACCCAGTACTTC
CAWSPGWAVETQYF
>TRBJ1-1|TRBV7-8|TRBD1
TGTGCCAGCAGCCCCCGACAGGGGAATTTGAACACTGAAGCTTTCTTT
CASSPRQGNLNTEAFF
>TRBJ2-1|TRBV10-1|.
TGCGCCAGCAGTGAGTCGGGCAGTTACAATGAGCAGTTCTTC
CASSESGSYNEQFF
>TRBJ1-4|TRBV29-1|TRBD1
TGCAGCGTTGACCCGACAGGGTTCAATGAAAAACTGTTTTTT
CSVDPTGFNEKLFF
>TRBJ2-7|TRBV15|.
TGTGCCACCAGCAGAGACGGCTCCTACGAGCAGTACTTC
CATSRDGSYEQYF
>TRBJ2-1|TRBV2|TRBD1
TGTGCCAGCAGTGGACTGCAGGGGGATGAACGCAATGAGCAGTTCTTC
CASSGLQGDERNEQFF
>TRBJ2-7|TRBV20-1|.
TGCAGTGCTAGAAGCATCTACGAGCAGTACTTC
CSARSIYEQYF
>TRBJ1-2|TRBV27|.
TGTGCCAGCAGTGCCACGTATAGCTATGGCTACACCTTC
CASSATYSYGYTF
>TRBJ1-5|TRBV11-3|.
TGTGCCAGCAGCTATGTGTATCCTTATAGCAATCAGCCCCAGCATTTT
CASSYVYPYSNQPQHF
>TRBJ1-1|TRBV28|.
TGTGCCAGCAGGGCTAACACTGAAGCTTTCTTT
CASRANTEAFF
>TRBJ2-5|TRBV5-1|.
TGCGCCAGCAGCTTGTCTAGCCCTTACCAAGAGACCCAGTACTTC
CASSLSSPYQETQYF
>TRBJ1-2|TRBV20-1|TRBD1
TGCAGTGCCGCCCCACAGGGGGGCTACACCTTC
CSAAPQGGYTF
>TRBJ1-5|TRBV2|TRBD1
TGTGCCAGCAGGGACAGGGGGCCAACCAATCAGCCCCAGCATTTT
CASRDRGPTNQPQHF
>TRBJ2-1|TRBV7-7|.
TGTGCTAGCAGCCTTAGCAGCGCTAGTTCCCGCAATGAGCAGTTCTTC
CASSLSSASSRNEQFF
>TRBJ1-1|TRBV14|.
TGTGCCAGCAGCCAAGATGCCCTCCAACAGGGATGGACGAACACTGAAGCTTTCTTT
CASSQDALQQGWTNTEAFF
>TRBJ2-1|TRBV6-6|.
TGTGCCAGCAGTTCCCGCCCCCTTGTAGACAATGAGCAGTTCTTC
CASSSRPLVDNEQFF
>TRBJ1-5|TRBV19|.
TGTGCCAGTAGTACGGTGGGGGGGCAGGGCGGTCAGCCCCAGCATTTT
CASSTVGGQGGQPQHF
>TRBJ2-7|TRBV7-9|.
TGTGCCAGCAGCTTAGCCACAACAGCGGGTAGGGCCTACGAGCAGTACTTC
CASSLATTAGRAYEQYF
>TRBJ1-1|TRBV30|.
TGTGCCTGGACTCCCGCCGGGAGGGAAGCTTTCTTT
CAWTPAGREAFF
>TRBJ2-3|TRBV30|TRBD2
TGTGCCTGGAGTCGACTAGCGGGAGGCACAGATACGCAGTATTTT
CAWSRLAGGTDTQYF
>TRBJ2-1|TRBV5-6|TRBD1
TGTGCCAGCAGCTCCCCCTCAGGGACAGGGGCGTACAATGAGCAGTTCTTC
CASSSPSGTGAYNEQFF
>TRBJ2-7|TRBV27|TRBD2
TGTGCCAGCAGTCCCGGGGGGGGAATTGACGAGCAGTACTTC
CASSPGGGIDEQYF
>TRBJ1-1|TRBV29-1|.
TGCAGCGTTCACCCGACTCAAACGAACACTGAAGCTTTCTTT
CSVHPTQTNTEAFF
>TRBJ2-7|TRBV2|.
TGTGCCAGCAGTGAAACCCCTTCGGGTCTGGAGGAGTACGAGCAGTACTTC
CASSETPSGLEEYEQYF
>TRBJ2-7|TRBV4-2|.
TGTGCCAGCAGCCATCCTAGTTCCTACGAGCAGTACTTC
CASSHPSSYEQYF
>TRBJ2-5|TRBV7-2|.
TGTGCCAGCACCCCGACGTGGGGCTACCAAGAGACCCAGTACTTC
CASTPTWGYQETQYF
>TRBJ2-7|TRBV4-2|.
TGTGCCAGCAGCCAAGATAGGGGGGGAGGCGAGCAGTACTTC
CASSQDRGGGEQYF
>TRBJ2-7|TRBV30|TRBD1
TGTGCCTGGGGGGGCGGACAGGGGCGCTACGAGCAGTACTTC
CAWGGGQGRYEQYF
>TRBJ2-5|TRBV29-1|TRBD1
TGCAGCGATGTGGACAGGGCCGGGACCCAGTACTTC
CSDVDRAGTQYF
>TRBJ2-3|TRBV28|TRBD2
TGTGCCAGTCGGGAGGCAGATACGCAGTATTTT
CASREADTQYF
>TRBJ2-3|TRBV14|.
TGTGCCAGCAGCCGACAGTTCGCGAGCACAGATACGCAGTATTTT
CASSRQFASTDTQYF
>TRBJ2-5|TRBV28|TRBD2
TGTGCCAGCCGGGGAGCGGGGAACCAAGAGACCCAGTACTTC
CASRGAGNQETQYF
>TRBJ1-4|TRBV5-4|.
TGTGCCAGCAGCCCCGGGGGGAGGGACGAAAAACTGTTTTTT
CASSPGGRDEKLFF
>TRBJ2-3|TRBV11-3|.
TGTGCCAGCAGCTTAGCGGGAAGAGGCACAGATACGCAGTATTTT
CASSLAGRGTDTQYF